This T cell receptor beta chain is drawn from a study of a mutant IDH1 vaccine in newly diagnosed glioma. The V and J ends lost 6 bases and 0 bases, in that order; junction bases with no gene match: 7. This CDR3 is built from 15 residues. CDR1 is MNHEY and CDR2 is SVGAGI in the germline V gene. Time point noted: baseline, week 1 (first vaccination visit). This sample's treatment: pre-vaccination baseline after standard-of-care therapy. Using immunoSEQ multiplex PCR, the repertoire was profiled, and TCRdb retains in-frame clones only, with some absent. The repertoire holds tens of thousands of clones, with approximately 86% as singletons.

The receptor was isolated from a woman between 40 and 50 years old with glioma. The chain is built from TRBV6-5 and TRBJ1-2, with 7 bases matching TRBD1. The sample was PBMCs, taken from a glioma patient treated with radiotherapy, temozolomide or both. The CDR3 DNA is TGTGCCAGCAGAGAGGGGACAGCCTCTAACTATGGCTACACCTTC. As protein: CASREGTASNYGYTF.